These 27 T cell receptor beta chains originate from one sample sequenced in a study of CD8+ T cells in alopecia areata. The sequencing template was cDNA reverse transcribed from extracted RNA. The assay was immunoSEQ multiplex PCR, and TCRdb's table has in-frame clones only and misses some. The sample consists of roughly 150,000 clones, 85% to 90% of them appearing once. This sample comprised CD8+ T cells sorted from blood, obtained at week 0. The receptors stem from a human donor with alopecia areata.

The DNA for the CDR3 is TGTGCCAGCAGCTTATCTCTGGGTGAAGCTTTCTTT. This translates into CASSLSLGEAFF. The rearrangement links TRBV7-9 to TRBJ1-1; D is undetermined. CDR1 and CDR2 from the germline V gene are SEHNR and FQNEAQ (reference sequence). This CDR3 contains 12 residues. V lost 2 bases and J lost 7, with 8 bases in between. Supplemented by reference TRBV7-9 and TRBJ1-1, the full variable domain reads DTGVSQNPRHKITKRGQNVTFRCDPISEHNRLYWYRQTLGQGPEFLTYFQNEAQLEKSRLLSDRFSAERPKGSFSTLEIQRTEQGDSAMYLCASSLSLGEAFFGQGTRLTVV.

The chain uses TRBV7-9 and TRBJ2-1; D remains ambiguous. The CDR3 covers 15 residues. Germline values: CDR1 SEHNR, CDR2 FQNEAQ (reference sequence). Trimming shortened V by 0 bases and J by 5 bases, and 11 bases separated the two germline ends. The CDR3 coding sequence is TGTGCCAGCAGCTTAGCGCTAGTAGTCCACAATGAGCAGTTCTTC. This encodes CASSLALVVHNEQFF.

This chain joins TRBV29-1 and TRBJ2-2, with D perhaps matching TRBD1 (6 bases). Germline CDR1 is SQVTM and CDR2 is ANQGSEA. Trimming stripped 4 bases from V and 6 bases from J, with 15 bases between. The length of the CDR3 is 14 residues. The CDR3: CSVAGGPGAGELFF. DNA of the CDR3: TGCAGCGTTGCTGGGGGACCAGGGGCCGGGGAGCTGTTTTTT.

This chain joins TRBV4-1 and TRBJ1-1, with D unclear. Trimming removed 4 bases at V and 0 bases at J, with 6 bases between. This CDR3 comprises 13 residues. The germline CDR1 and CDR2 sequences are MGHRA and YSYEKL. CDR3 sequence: CASSPDLNTEAFF. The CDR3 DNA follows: TGCGCCAGCAGCCCGGACCTGAACACTGAAGCTTTCTTT.

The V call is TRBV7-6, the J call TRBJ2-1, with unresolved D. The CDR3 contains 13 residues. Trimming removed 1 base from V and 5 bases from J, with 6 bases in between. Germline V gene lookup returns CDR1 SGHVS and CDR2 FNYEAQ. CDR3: CASSLGVDNEQFF. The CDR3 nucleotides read TGTGCCAGCAGCTTAGGCGTCGACAATGAGCAGTTCTTC.

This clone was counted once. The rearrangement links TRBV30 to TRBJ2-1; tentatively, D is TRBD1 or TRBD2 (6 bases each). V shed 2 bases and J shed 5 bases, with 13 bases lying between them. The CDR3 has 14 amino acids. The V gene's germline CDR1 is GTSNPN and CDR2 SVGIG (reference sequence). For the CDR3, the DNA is TGTGCCTGGAGTATAGGGGGGCCTAACAATGAGCAGTTCTTC. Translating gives CAWSIGGPNNEQFF.

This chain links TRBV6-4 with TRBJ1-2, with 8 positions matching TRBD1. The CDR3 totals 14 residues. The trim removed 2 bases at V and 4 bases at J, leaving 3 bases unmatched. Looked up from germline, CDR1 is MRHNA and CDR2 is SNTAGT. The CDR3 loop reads CASSDRGTGYGYTF. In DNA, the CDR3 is TGTGCCAGCAGTGACCGCGGGACAGGCTATGGCTACACCTTC.

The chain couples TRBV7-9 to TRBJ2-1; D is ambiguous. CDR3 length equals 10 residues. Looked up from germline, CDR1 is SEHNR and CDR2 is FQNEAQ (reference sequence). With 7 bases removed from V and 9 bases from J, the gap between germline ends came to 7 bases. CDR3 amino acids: CASMKGEQFF. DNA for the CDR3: TGTGCCAGCATGAAGGGTGAGCAGTTCTTC.

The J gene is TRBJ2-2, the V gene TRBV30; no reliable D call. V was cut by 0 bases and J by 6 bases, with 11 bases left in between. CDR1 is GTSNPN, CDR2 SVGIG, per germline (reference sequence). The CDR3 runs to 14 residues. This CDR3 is CAWSVSAVSGELFF. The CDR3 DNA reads TGTGCCTGGAGTGTAAGCGCCGTCTCCGGGGAGCTGTTTTTT.

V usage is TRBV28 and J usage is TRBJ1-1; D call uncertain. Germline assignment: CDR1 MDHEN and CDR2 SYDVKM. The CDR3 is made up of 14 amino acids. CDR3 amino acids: CALTRADMNTEAFF. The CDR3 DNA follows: TGTGCTTTAACCCGGGCAGACATGAACACTGAAGCTTTCTTT. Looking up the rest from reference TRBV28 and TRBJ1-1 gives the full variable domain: DVKVTQSSRYLVKRTGEKVFLECVQDMDHENMFWYRQDPGLGLRLIYFSYDVKMKEKGDIPEGYSVSREKKERFSLILESASTNQTSMYLCALTRADMNTEAFFGQGTRLTVV.

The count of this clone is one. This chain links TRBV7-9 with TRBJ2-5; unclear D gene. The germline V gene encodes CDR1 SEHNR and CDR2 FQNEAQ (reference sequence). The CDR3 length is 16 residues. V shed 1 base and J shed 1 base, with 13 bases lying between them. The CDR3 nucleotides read TGTGCCAGCAGCTTAGAGCCGGGTAGTTTCCAAGAGACCCAGTACTTC. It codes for CASSLEPGSFQETQYF.

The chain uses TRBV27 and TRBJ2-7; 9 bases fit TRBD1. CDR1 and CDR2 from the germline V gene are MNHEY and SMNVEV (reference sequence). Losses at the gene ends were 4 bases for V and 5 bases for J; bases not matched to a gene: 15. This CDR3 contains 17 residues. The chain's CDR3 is CASSSLPRDREVDEQYF. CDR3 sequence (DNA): TGTGCCAGCAGTTCGTTGCCTAGGGACAGGGAGGTAGACGAGCAGTACTTC.

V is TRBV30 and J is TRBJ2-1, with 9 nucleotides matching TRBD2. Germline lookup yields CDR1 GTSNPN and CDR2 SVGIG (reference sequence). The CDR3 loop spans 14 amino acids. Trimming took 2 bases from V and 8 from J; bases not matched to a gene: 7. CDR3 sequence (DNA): TGTGCCTGGAGTACGACTAGCGGAGTGGATGAGCAGTTCTTC. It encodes CAWSTTSGVDEQFF.

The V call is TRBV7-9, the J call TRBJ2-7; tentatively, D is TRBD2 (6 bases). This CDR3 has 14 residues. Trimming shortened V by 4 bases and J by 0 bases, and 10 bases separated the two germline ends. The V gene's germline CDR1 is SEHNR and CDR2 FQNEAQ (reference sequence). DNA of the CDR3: TGTGCCAGCAGCTCACCGGGAGACTCCTACGAGCAGTACTTC. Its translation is CASSSPGDSYEQYF.

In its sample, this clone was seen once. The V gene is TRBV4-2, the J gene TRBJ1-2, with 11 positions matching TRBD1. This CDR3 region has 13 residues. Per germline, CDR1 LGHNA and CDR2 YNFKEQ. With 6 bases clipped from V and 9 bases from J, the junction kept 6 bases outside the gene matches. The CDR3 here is CASRAGTGGSYTF. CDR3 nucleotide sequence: TGTGCCAGCAGGGCCGGGACAGGGGGAAGCTACACCTTC.

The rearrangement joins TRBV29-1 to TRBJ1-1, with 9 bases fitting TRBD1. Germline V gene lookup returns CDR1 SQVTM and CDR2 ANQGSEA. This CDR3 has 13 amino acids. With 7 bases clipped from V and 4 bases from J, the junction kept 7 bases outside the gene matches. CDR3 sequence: CSGTGQGSTEAFF. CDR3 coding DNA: TGCAGCGGGACCGGACAGGGGAGCACTGAAGCTTTCTTT. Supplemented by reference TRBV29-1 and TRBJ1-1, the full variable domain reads SAVISQKPSRDICQRGTSLTIQCQVDSQVTMMFWYRQQPGQSLTLIATANQGSEATYESGFVIDKFPISRPNLTFSTLTVSNMSPEDSSIYLCSGTGQGSTEAFFGQGTRLTVV.

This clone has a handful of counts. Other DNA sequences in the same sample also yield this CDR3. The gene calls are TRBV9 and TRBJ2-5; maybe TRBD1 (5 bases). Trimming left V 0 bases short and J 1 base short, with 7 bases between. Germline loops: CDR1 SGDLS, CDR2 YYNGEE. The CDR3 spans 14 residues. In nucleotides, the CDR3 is TGTGCCAGCAGCGTAGCTGGGGCCCAAGAGACCCAGTACTTC. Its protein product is CASSVAGAQETQYF.

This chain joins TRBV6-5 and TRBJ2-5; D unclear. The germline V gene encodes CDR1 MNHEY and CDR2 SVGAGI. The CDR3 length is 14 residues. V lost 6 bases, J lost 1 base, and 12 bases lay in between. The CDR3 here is CASSPQVLQETQYF. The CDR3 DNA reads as TGTGCCAGCAGCCCTCAGGTACTCCAAGAGACCCAGTACTTC.

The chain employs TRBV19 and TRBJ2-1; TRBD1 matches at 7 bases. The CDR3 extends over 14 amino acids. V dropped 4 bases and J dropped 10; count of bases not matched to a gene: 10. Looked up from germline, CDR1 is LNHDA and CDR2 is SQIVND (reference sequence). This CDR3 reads CASSTPGQLSEQFF. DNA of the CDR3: TGTGCCAGTAGTACTCCGGGACAGCTTTCAGAGCAGTTCTTC.

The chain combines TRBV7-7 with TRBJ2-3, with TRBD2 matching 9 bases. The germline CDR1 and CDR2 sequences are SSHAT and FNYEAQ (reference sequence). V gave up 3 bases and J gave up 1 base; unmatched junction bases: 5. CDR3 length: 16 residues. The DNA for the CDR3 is TGTGCCAGCAGCTTTAGCCTAGCGGGGCGCACAGATACGCAGTATTTT. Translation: CASSFSLAGRTDTQYF.

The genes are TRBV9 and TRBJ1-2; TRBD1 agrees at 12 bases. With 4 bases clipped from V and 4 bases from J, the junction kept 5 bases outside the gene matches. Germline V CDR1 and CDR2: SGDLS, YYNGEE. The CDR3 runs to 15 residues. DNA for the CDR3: TGTGCCAGCAGCCCGGGGACAGGGGGCAGCTATGGCTACACCTTC. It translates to CASSPGTGGSYGYTF.

CDR3 nucleotide sequence: TGTGCCAGCAGCCCGGGACAGGGGTACAATGAGCAGTTCTTC. It yields the protein CASSPGQGYNEQFF. This sequence joins TRBV7-9 and TRBJ2-1; 10 bases are shared with TRBD1. The trim removed 5 bases at V and 4 bases at J, leaving 2 bases unmatched. CDR1 is SEHNR and CDR2 is FQNEAQ in the germline V gene (reference sequence). This CDR3 region has 14 residues.

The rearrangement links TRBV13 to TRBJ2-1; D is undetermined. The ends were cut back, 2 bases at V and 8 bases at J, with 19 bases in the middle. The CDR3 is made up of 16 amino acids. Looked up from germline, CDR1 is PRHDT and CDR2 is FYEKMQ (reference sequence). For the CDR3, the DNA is TGTGCCAGCAGCTTAATAAGTTTGACGGCTCAGGATGAGCAGTTCTTC. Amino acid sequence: CASSLISLTAQDEQFF.

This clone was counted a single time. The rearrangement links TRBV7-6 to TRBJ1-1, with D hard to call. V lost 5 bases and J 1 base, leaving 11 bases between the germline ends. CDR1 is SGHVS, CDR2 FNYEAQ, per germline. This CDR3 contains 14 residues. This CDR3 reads CASSEDGPNTEAFF. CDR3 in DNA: TGTGCCAGCAGCGAGGACGGCCCGAACACTGAAGCTTTCTTT.

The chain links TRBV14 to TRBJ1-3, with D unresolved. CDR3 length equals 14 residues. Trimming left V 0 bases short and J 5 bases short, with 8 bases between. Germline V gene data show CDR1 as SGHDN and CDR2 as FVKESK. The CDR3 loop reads CASSQDISRNTIYF. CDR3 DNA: TGTGCCAGCAGCCAAGATATCTCCCGAAACACCATATATTTT.

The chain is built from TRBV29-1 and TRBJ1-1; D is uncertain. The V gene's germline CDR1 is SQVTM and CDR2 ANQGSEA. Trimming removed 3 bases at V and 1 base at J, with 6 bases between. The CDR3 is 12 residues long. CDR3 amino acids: CSVDDGNTEAFF. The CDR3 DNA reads TGCAGCGTTGACGACGGGAACACTGAAGCTTTCTTT.

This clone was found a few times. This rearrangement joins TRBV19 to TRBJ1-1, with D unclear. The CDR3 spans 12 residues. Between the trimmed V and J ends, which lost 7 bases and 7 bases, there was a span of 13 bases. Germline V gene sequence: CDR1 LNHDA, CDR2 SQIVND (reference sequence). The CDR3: CASIDPWLEAFF. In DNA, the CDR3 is TGTGCCAGTATTGACCCTTGGCTTGAAGCTTTCTTT.